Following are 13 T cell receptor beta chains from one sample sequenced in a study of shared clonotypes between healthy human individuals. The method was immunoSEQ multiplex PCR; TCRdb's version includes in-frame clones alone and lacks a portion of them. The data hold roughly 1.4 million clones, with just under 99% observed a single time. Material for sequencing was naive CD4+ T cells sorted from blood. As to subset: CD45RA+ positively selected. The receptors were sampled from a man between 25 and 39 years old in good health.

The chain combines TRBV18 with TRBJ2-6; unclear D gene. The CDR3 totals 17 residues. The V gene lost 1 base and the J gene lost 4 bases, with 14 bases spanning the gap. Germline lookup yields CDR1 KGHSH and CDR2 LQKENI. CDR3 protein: CASSPQAIAIGANVLTF. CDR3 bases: TGTGCCAGCTCACCACAAGCGATCGCGATCGGGGCCAACGTCCTGACTTTC.

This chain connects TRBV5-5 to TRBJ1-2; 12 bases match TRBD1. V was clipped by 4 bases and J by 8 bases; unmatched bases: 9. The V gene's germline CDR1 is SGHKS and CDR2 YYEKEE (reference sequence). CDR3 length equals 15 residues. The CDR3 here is CASSGPGQGAGGYTF. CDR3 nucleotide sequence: TGTGCCAGCAGCGGGCCGGGACAGGGGGCGGGAGGCTACACCTTC.

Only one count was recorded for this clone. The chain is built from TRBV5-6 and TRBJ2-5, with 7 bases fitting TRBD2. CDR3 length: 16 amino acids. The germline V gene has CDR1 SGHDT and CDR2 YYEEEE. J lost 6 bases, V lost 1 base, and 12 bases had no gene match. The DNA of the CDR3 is TGTGCCAGCAGCTTGTCTATAGTGGGGGGGTTAAAGACCCAGTACTTC. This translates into CASSLSIVGGLKTQYF.

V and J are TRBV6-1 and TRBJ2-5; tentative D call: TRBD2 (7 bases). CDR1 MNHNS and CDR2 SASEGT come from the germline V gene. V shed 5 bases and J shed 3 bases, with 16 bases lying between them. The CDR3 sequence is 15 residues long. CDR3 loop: CASSLPQGGEETQYF. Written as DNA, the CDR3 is TGTGCCAGCAGTCTTCCACAGGGAGGGGAAGAGACCCAGTACTTC.

CDR3 bases: TGTGCCACCAAGGGTACAGAAACTGGCGAGCAGTACTTC. Encoded protein: CATKGTETGEQYF. The V and J genes are TRBV25-1 and TRBJ2-7; D is undetermined. The CDR3 length is 13 residues. Trimming took 10 bases from V and 6 from J, leaving 19 bases between them. CDR1 MGHDK and CDR2 SYGVNS come from the germline V gene.

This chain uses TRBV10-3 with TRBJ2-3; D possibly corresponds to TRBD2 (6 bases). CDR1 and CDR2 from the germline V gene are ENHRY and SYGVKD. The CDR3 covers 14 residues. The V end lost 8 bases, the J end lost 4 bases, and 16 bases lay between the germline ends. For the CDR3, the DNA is TGTGCCATCGGGGGAGGAGGGCCCCCAGATACGCAGTATTTT. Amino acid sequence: CAIGGGGPPDTQYF.

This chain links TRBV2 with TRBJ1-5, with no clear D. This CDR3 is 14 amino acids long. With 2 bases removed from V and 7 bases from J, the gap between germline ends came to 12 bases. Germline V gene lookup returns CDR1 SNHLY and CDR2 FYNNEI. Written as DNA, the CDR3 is TGTGCCAGCAGTGAACGGAGCAAAGGGCAGCCCCAGCATTTT. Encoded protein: CASSERSKGQPQHF.

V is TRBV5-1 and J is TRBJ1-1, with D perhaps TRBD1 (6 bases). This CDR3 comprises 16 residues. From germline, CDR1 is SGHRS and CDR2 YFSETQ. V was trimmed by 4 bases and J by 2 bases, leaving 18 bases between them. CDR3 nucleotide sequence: TGCGCCAGCAGCGGAAACCGGACAGCCCTTAACACTGAAGCTTTCTTT. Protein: CASSGNRTALNTEAFF.

CDR3 amino acids: CASSITGMESQPQHF. The CDR3 DNA sequence: TGTGCCAGCAGCATAACAGGGATGGAGAGTCAGCCCCAGCATTTT. J is TRBJ1-5 and V is TRBV5-6; tentatively, D is TRBD1 (6 bases). The CDR3 consists of 15 residues. The germline V and J ends were trimmed by 4 bases and 6 bases, with 17 bases remaining between them. Germline V CDR1 and CDR2: SGHDT, YYEEEE. The full variable domain, completed using reference TRBV5-6 and TRBJ1-5, is DAGVTQSPTHLIKTRGQQVTLRCSPKSGHDTVSWYQQALGQGPQFIFQYYEEEERQRGNFPDRFSGHQFPNYSSELNVNALLLGDSALYLCASSITGMESQPQHFGDGTRLSIL.

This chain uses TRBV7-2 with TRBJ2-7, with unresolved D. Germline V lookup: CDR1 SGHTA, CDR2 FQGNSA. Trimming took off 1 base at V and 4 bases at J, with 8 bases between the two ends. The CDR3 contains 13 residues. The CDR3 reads CASSLGSLYEQYF. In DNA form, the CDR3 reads TGTGCCAGCAGCTTAGGATCCCTTTACGAGCAGTACTTC.

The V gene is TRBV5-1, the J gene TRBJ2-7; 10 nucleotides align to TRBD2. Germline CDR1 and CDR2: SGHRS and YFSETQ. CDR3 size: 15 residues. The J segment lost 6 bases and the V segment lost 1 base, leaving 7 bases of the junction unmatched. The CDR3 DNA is TGCGCCAGCAGCTTGTACGATAGCGGGGGGTCCGAGCAGTACTTC. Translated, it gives CASSLYDSGGSEQYF. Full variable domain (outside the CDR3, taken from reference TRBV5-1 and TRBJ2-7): KAGVTQTPRYLIKTRGQQVTLSCSPISGHRSVSWYQQTPGQGLQFLFEYFSETQRNKGNFPGRFSGRQFSNSRSEMNVSTLELGDSALYLCASSLYDSGGSEQYFGPGTRLTVT.

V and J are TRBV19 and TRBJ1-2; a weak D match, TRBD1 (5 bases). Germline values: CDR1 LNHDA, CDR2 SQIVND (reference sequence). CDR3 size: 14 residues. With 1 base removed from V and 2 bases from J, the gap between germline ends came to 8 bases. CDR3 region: CASSIGWGNYGYTF. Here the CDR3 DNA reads TGTGCCAGTAGTATAGGTTGGGGCAACTATGGCTACACCTTC.

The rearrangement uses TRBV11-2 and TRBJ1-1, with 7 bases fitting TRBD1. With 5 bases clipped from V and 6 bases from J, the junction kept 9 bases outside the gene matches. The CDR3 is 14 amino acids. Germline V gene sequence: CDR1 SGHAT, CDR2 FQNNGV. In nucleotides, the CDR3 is TGTGCCAGCAGCCCTTGGACAGGTACAGCTGAAGCTTTCTTT. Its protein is CASSPWTGTAEAFF.